This is a list of T cell receptor beta chains from one sample in a study of T cell changes during pregnancy in multiple sclerosis. Assay: immunoSEQ multiplex PCR; the TCRdb copy retains only in-frame clones and omits some. This sample has tens of thousands of clones, with around 92% found just once. The specimen comprised CD4+ T cells from peripheral blood mononuclear cells, sampled after pregnancy. These receptors were taken from a female donor with multiple sclerosis, enrolled in a pregnancy study. CDR3s include the opening cysteine and the closing phenylalanine or tryptophan. A D gene is named only where the DNA matches it firmly. Size tells how often a clone was seen (once, few, many) or the class of an expanded clone, and some rows leave it out.

>once|TRBV9|-|TRBJ1-6
TGTGCCAGCAGCACTCTAGACCAGAGATCCTTTAATTCACCCCTCCACTTT
CASSTLDQRSFNSPLHF
>-|TRBV5-4|-|TRBJ2-2
TGTGCCAGCAGCCCCCGCGTCACTGCATACACCGGGGAGCTGTTTTTT
CASSPRVTAYTGELFF
>-|TRBV6-4|-|TRBJ2-2
TGTGCCAGAAGTGACGGGAGAGAGCTATCGAACACCGGGGAGCTGTTTTTT
CARSDGRELSNTGELFF
>-|TRBV5-4|-|TRBJ2-7
TGTGCCAGCAGCCACCCTAGTGCCTACGAGCAGTACTTC
CASSHPSAYEQYF
>-|TRBV6-1|TRBD1|TRBJ1-2
TGTGCCAGCAGTGGGACAGGTATAGGCTACACCTTC
CASSGTGIGYTF
>-|TRBV13|-|TRBJ2-7
TGTGCCAGCAGCTTAGGGGTTAGTAAGGGGGTCGGTCGGGAGCAGTACTTC
CASSLGVSKGVGREQYF
>-|TRBV30|-|TRBJ1-2
TGTGCCTGGATGAGGGAGGCCGCTACTAGTAACTATGGCTACACCTTC
CAWMREAATSNYGYTF
>-|TRBV11-2|-|TRBJ1-3
TGTGCCAGCAGCACGCAGGGCCGAAACACCATATATTTT
CASSTQGRNTIYF
>-|TRBV11-3|TRBD1|TRBJ1-1
TGTGCCAGCAGCTTGACAGGGGCGAACACTGAAGCTTTCTTT
CASSLTGANTEAFF
>-|TRBV14|-|TRBJ2-5
TGTGCCGGCAGCCAAGTGTCTGCAGTCTCCGGGGAGACCCAGTACTTC
CAGSQVSAVSGETQYF
>-|TRBV7-2|TRBD2|TRBJ2-5
TGTGCCAGCAGCTTAGCGCGCGGGGGGGCCCGAGAGACCCAGTACTTC
CASSLARGGARETQYF
>-|TRBV5-5|TRBD2|TRBJ2-2
TGTGCCAGCCGACGTAGCGGGGGGGGGCTCACCGGGGAGCTGTTTTTT
CASRRSGGGLTGELFF
>-|TRBV5-4|-|TRBJ2-6
TGTGCCAGCCAGGGGGGCACAGGGGCCAACGTCCTGACTTTC
CASQGGTGANVLTF
>-|TRBV6-5|-|TRBJ2-3
TGTGCCAGCAGTTCAACAGGGAGCACGCAGTATTTT
CASSSTGSTQYF
>-|TRBV13|-|TRBJ1-4
TGTGCCAGCAGGCTCCGGGGGGCCCTCCGTAGTAGGGAAAAACTGTTTTTT
CASRLRGALRSREKLFF
>-|TRBV18|-|TRBJ2-7
TGTGCCAGCTCACCAAGGAGGAAAGACGAGCAGTACTTC
CASSPRRKDEQYF